The T cell receptor beta chain described here comes from a study of T cells in women clearing cervical HPV infection. The germline V gene encodes CDR1 SGHRS and CDR2 YFSETQ. The CDR3 totals 15 residues. The study, taken as a whole, reports: Cases and controls were distinguished at AUC 0.65 to 0.85 by richness and V genes.

Concerning this clone itself: Its matching antigen is unknown. The sequence runs out 3 residues before the end of the CDR3; the remainder is reconstructed from the germline J gene.

Each participant carried one incident cervical HPV16 infection only. The method was immunoSEQ multiplex PCR; TCRdb's version includes in-frame clones alone and lacks a portion of them. This repertoire comprises about 25,000 clones; its ten largest clones make up more than 6.5%. J is TRBJ1-2 and V is TRBV5-1; 12 bases match TRBD1. The TCR comes from a woman between 18 and 75 years old with a cervical HPV16 infection that either progressed to CIN3+ or cleared (not recorded which). The sequencing input was blood buffy coat. The CDR3 reads CASSIAPGTGGGYTF. The sequenced part of the CDR3 DNA is TGCGCCAGCAGCATAGCTCCGGGGACAGGGGGCGGC.